This entry describes one T cell receptor beta chain. No antigen is known for it. The CDR3 contains 13 residues. CDR1 SQVTM and CDR2 ANQGSEA come from the germline V gene. J was trimmed by 14 bases and V by 7 bases; bases with no gene match: 14. RNA transcripts served as the template for amplifying TCR beta CDR3 regions. A first-round RT-PCR of the TCR CDR3 used the HTBI primer set. Each CDR3 protein is one row after TCRdb ran MiXCR on the multiplex PCR reads. The table lists fewer than 750,000 distinct CDR3 sequences, around 45% of them singletons. The sample comes from a study of T cells in Graves' hyperthyroidism and ophthalmopathy. Findings and caveats of the study: The model's output predicted ophthalmopathy at a median of 6.5 months prior to onset. Stable hyperthyroidism was told apart from ophthalmopathy by a model built on 13 V-J features. Researchers found most expanded thyroid clonotypes above 0.001 in blood as well.

Diagnoses were made from clinical symptoms, serum measures (thyroxine and TRAb), thyroid ultrasound and orbital computed tomography. Sequencing was carried out using peripheral blood or thyroid tissue (not recorded which). The TCR sequence derives from a woman aged 18-29 years with Graves' hyperthyroidism. This chain joins TRBV29-1 and TRBJ1-1; 12 nucleotides align to TRBD1. This CDR3 reads CSGGDRGLNEQFF. CDR3 in DNA: TGCAGCGGAGGGGACAGGGGGCTCAATGAGCAGTTCTTT. Full variable domain (missing parts from reference TRBV29-1 and TRBJ1-1): SAVISQKPSRDICQRGTSLTIQCQVDSQVTMMFWYRQQPGQSLTLIATANQGSEATYESGFVIDKFPISRPNLTFSTLTVSNMSPEDSSIYLCSGGDRGLNEQFFGQGTRLTVV.